This TCR beta chain was retrieved from a study of blood T cell repertoires in COVID-19. The germline V gene encodes CDR1 SGHAT and CDR2 FQNNGV. This CDR3 has 18 amino acids. The V segment lost 3 bases and the J segment 2 bases; nucleotides outside the gene matches: 13. The protocol was immunoSEQ multiplex PCR, while the TCRdb copy is restricted to in-frame clones and leaves out a portion. The repertoire holds around 160,000 clones, with 88% as singletons. The chain uses TRBV11-2 and TRBJ2-3; 8 bases fit TRBD1. The sequenced sample was PBMCs or T cells enriched from blood (not recorded which). The origin of this receptor is a woman aged 25 to 45 with acute COVID-19. In nucleotides, the CDR3 is TGTGCCAGCAGCTTTAAGCCCCCGGGGACAGGCAACACAGATACGCAGTATTTT. It codes for CASSFKPPGTGNTDTQYF.